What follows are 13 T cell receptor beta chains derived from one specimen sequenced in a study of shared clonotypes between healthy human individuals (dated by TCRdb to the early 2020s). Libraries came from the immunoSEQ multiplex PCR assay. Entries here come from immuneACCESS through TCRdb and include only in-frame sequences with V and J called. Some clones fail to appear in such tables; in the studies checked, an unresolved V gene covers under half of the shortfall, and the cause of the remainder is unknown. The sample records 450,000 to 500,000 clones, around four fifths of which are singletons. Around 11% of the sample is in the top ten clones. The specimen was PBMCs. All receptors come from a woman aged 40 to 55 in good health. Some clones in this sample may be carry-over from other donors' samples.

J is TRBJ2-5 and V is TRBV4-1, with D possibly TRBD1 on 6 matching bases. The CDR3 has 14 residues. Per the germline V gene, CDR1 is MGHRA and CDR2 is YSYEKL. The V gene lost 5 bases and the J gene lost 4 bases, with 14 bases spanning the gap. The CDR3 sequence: CASSYGTGRETQYF. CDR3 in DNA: TGCGCCAGCAGCTACGGAACAGGGAGAGAGACCCAGTACTTC.

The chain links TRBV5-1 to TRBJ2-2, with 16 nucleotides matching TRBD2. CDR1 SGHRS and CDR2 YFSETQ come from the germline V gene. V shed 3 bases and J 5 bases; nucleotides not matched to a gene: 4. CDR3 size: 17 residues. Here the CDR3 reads CASSSPGLAGGTGELFF. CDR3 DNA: TGCGCCAGCAGCTCCCCGGGACTAGCGGGAGGGACCGGGGAGCTGTTTTTT.

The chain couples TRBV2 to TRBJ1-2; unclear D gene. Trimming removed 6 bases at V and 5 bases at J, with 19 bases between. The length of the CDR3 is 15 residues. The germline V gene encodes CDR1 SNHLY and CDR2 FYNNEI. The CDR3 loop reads CASSLTDGSPYGYTF. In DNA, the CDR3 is TGTGCCAGCAGCCTCACCGACGGAAGCCCGTATGGCTACACCTTC.

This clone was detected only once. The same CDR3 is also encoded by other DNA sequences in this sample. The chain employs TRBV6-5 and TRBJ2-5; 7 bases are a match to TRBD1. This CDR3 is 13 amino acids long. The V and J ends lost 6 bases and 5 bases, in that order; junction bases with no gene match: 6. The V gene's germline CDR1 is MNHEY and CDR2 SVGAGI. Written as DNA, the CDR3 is TGTGCCAGCAGCTCCCCGGGACAGGAGACCCAGTACTTC. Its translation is CASSSPGQETQYF.

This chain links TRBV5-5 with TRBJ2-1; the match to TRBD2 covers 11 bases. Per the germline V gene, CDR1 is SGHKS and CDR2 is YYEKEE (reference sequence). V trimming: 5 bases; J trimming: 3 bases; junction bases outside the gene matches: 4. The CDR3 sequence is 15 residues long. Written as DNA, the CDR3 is TGTGCCAGCAGACTAGCGGGAGCCAACTACAATGAGCAGTTCTTC. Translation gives CASRLAGANYNEQFF.

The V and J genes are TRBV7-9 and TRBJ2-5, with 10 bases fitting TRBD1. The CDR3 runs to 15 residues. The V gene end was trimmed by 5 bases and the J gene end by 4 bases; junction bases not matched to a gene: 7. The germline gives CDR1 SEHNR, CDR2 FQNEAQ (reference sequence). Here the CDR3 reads CASSPPGQGTETQYF. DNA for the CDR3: TGTGCCAGCAGCCCTCCGGGACAGGGGACAGAGACCCAGTACTTC.

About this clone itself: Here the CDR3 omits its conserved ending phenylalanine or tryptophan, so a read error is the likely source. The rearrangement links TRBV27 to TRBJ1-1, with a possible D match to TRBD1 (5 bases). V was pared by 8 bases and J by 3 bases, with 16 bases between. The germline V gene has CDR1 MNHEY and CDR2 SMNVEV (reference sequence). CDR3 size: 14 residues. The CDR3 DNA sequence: TGTGCCAGCGGGGCTCGACATAAGGACACTGAAGCTTTCTCT. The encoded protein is CASGARHKDTEAFS.

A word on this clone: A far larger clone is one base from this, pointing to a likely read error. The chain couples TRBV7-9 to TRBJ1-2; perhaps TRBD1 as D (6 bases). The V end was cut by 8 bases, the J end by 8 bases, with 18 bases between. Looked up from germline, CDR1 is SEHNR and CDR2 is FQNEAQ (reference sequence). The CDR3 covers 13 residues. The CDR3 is CASGPLGARGYTF. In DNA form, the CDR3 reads TGTGCCAGCGGCCCCTTGGGGGCCCGGGGCTACACCTTC.

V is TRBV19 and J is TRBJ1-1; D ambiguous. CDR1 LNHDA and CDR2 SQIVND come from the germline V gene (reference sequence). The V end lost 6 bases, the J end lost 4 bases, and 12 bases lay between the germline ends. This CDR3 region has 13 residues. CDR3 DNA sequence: TGTGCCAGTAGCTCCCAAGCTGGCACTGAAGCTTTCTTT. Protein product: CASSSQAGTEAFF.

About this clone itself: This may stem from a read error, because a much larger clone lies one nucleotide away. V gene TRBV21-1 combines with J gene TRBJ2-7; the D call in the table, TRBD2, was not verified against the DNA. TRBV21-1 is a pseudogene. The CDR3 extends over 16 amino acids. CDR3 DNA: TGTGCCAGCAGCAAAGTCGGGGGACGAAAATACTACGAGCAGTACTTC. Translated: CASSKVGGRKYYEQYF.

The CDR3 region is CASSRGTGRGDEQFF. CDR3 bases: TGTGCCAGCTCCCGTGGTACAGGGCGAGGCGATGAGCAGTTCTTC. V usage is TRBV28 and J usage is TRBJ2-1, with D perhaps matching TRBD1 (6 bases). This CDR3 region has 15 residues. Per the germline V gene, CDR1 is MDHEN and CDR2 is SYDVKM. Trimming removed 8 bases from V and 8 bases from J, with 22 bases in between. Combining the CDR3 with reference TRBV28 and TRBJ2-1 gives the whole variable domain DVKVTQSSRYLVKRTGEKVFLECVQDMDHENMFWYRQDPGLGLRLIYFSYDVKMKEKGDIPEGYSVSREKKERFSLILESASTNQTSMYLCASSRGTGRGDEQFFGPGTRLTVL.

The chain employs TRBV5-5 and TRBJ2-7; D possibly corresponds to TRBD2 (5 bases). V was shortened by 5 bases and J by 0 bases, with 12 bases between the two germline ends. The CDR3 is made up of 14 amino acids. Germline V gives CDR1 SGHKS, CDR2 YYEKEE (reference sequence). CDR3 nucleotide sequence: TGTGCCAGCAGAAGAGCGGATCTCTCCTACGAGCAGTACTTC. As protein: CASRRADLSYEQYF.

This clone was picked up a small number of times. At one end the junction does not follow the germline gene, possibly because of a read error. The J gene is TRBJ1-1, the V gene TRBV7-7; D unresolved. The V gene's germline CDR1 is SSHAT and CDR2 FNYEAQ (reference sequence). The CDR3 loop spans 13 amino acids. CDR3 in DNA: TGTGCTAGCAGCTTACAGCAGAACACTGAAGCTTTCTTT. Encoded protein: CASSLQQNTEAFF.